The source of this TCR beta chain is a study of siplizumab effects on memory and regulatory T cells. Findings and limits, study-wide: For siplizumab cultures, the suppressive function of their proliferating Tregs was not confirmed. Under siplizumab, alloreactive sequences traced to unstimulated CD4+ memory cells were significantly reduced. With siplizumab, mappable alloreactive CD4+ clones averaged around 71% Treg-derived, versus 25% to 30% in controls.

This CDR3 has 12 residues. The V gene lost 0 bases and the J gene lost 7 bases, with 7 bases spanning the gap. The germline gives CDR1 SGDLS, CDR2 YYNGEE. Each sample contributed roughly 100,000 TCR templates to the assay. TCRdb's table, derived via immunoSEQ multiplex PCR, lists solely in-frame clones and lacks some. The repertoire holds 55,000 to 70,000 clones, with approximately 93% as singletons. With respect to this clone: Its specificity is not known.

This TCR derives from a human donor in good health. The sequenced material came from CD8+ T cells sorted from blood. This chain uses TRBV9 with TRBJ1-2, with D uncertain. CDR3 nucleotides: TGTGCCAGCAGCGTAGGACCGGCTGGCTACACCTTC. This encodes CASSVGPAGYTF.